This T cell receptor (beta chain) was observed in a study of tumor-infiltrating lymphocytes in glioblastoma multiforme. About this clonotype itself: The antigen is undetermined.

TCR beta libraries were built from RNA through three nested multiplex PCR rounds using modified ARM-PCR. TCRB-specific cDNA synthesis used around 0.5 ug of total RNA. No unique molecular identifiers were described for these TCRB libraries. TCRdb analysed the multiplex PCR reads with MiXCR anew, one entry per CDR3 protein. The top ten hold about a third of the sample, which has 10,000 to 15,000 distinct CDR3 sequences, around 66% seen once. Trimming left V 6 bases short and J 9 bases short, with 21 bases between. CDR1 is MNHEY and CDR2 is SVGAGI in the germline V gene. The CDR3 length is 15 residues. Broader study findings: Unequal TCR RNA per T cell might skew measured clone sizes. The T cells in this sample were not sorted into functional subsets.

The genes are TRBV6-5 and TRBJ2-1, with D perhaps TRBD2 (6 bases). The sequence came from a male donor with glioblastoma. The material sequenced was brain tumor tissue. CDR3 sequence: CASSNGRGGATEQFF. The CDR3 nucleotides read TGTGCCAGCAGCAACGGCCGGGGAGGAGCCACTGAGCAGTTCTTC.